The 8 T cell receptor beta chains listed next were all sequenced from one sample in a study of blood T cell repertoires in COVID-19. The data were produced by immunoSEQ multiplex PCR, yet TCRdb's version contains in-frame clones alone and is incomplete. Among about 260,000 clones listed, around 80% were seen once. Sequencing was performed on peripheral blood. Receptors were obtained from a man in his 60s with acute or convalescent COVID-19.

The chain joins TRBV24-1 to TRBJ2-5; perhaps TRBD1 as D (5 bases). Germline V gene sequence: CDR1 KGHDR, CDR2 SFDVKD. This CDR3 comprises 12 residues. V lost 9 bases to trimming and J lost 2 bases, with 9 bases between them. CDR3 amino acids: CATSDRQETQYF. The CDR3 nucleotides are TGTGCCACCTCAGACAGACAAGAGACCCAGTACTTC.

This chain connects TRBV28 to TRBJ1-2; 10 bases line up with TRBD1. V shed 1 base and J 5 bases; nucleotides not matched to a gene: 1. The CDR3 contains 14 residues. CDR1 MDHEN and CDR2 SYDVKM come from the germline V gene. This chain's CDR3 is CASSLSGQGYGYTF. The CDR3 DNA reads TGTGCCAGCAGTTTATCGGGACAGGGGTATGGCTACACCTTC.

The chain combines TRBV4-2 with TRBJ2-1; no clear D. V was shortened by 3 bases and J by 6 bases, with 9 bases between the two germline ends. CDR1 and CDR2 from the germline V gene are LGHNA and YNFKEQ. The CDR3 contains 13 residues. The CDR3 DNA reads TGTGCCAGCAGCCAGATCGGTTCCAATGAGCAGTTCTTC. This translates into CASSQIGSNEQFF.

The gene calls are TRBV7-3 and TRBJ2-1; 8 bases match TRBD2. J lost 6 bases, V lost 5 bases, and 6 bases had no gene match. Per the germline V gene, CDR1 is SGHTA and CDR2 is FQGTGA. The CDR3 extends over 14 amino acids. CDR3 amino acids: CASSTGTSGNEQFF. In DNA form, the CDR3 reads TGTGCCAGCAGCACCGGGACTAGTGGCAATGAGCAGTTCTTC.

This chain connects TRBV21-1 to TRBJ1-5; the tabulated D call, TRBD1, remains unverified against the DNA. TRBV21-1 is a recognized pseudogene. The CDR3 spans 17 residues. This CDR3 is CASSPGQTKYSNQPQHF. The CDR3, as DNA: TGTGCCAGTTCTCCGGGACAGACGAAGTATAGCAATCAGCCCCAGCATTTT.

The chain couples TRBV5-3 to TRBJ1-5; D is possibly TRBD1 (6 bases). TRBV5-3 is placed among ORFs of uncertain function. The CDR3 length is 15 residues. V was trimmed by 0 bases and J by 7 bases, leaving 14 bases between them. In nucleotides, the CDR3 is TGTGCCAGAAGCTTGGCAAACAGGGCAGTCCAGCCCCAGCATTTT. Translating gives CARSLANRAVQPQHF.

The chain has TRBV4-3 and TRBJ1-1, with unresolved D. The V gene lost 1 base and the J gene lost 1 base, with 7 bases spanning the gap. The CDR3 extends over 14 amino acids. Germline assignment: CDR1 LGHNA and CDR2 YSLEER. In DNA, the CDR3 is TGCGCCAGCAGCCAAGGTGCAGAGAACACTGAAGCTTTCTTT. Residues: CASSQGAENTEAFF.

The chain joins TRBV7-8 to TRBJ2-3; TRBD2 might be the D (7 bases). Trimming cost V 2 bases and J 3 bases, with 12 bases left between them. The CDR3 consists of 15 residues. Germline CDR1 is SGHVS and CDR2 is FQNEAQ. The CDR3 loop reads CASSLWGGQTDTQYF. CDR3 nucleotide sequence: TGTGCCAGCAGCTTATGGGGGGGGCAAACAGATACGCAGTATTTT.